This T cell receptor beta chain appears in the sequencing data of a study of T-cell reconstitution after alpha-beta-depleted transplantation in children. Points from the study as a whole: Several hundred expanded graft clones reportedly gave rise to the alpha-beta T cells present about two months after transplant. After one year, T-cell counts and TCRbeta diversity mostly came from new T cells. Surviving thymic progenitors and recipient T cells were the source of high TCRbeta diversity at day 60 in some patients.

Unique molecular identifiers were incorporated when the TCRbeta library was constructed. TCRdb independently ran MiXCR on the PCR reads; one entry per CDR3 protein. The profile covers over 100,000 distinct CDR3 sequences, with about 6% appearing a single time and roughly 5.5% taken by the ten largest. About this clonotype itself: Its antigen is still unknown.

The source material was PBMCs, mostly from graft donor cells, sampled 60 days after TCRalphabeta/CD19-depleted stem cell transplant. The TCR comes from a female patient aged 2-9 years who had a stem cell transplant for Fanconi anemia, so the T cells may come from the graft donor.

The chain's CDR3 is CASSFGLPYEQYF. Here the CDR3 DNA reads TGTGCCAGCAGTTTCGGCCTTCCCTACGAGCAGTACTTC. The chain links TRBV28 to TRBJ2-7; D call uncertain. Trimming took off 3 bases at V and 2 bases at J, with 8 bases between the two ends. This CDR3 comprises 13 residues. Germline V gives CDR1 MDHEN, CDR2 SYDVKM.